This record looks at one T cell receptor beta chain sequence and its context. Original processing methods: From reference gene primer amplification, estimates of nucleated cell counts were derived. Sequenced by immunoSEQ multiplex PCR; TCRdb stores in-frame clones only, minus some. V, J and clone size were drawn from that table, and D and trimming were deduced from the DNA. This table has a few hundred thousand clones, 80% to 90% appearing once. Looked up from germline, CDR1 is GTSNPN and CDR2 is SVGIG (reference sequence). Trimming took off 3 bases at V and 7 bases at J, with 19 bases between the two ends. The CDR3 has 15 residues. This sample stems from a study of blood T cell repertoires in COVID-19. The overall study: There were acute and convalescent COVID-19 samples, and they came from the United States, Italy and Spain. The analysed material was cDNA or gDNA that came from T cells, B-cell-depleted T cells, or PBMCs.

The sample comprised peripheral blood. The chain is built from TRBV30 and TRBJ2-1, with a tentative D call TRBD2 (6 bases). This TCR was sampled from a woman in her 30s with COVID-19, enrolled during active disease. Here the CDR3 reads CAWSPLEGARNEQFF. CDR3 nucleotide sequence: TGTGCCTGGAGCCCCCTGGAGGGAGCGAGGAATGAGCAGTTCTTC.